These 32 T cell receptor beta chains share one sample of origin, sequenced in a study of neurological immune-mediated disorders. From the 5' RACE reads, TCRdb called clonotypes with MiXCR, one entry per CDR3 protein. The sample holds approximately 130,000 distinct CDR3 sequences; roughly 3.1% are singletons and the top ten take 1% to 1.5%. The sample consisted of PBMCs. All receptors come from a woman aged 25 to 39 with multiple sclerosis.

This clonotype was recorded many times. The gene calls are TRBV5-6 and TRBJ2-7; D not certain. Germline V gives CDR1 SGHDT, CDR2 YYEEEE. Trimming removed 1 base at V and 6 bases at J, with 5 bases between. CDR3 size: 11 residues. The CDR3 is CASSLLVEQYF. The CDR3, as DNA: TGTGCCAGCAGCTTGCTAGTCGAGCAGTACTTC.

This clonotype was detected many times. The V and J genes are TRBV7-2 and TRBJ2-5; 7 nucleotides align to TRBD2. The CDR3 spans 15 residues. Per germline, CDR1 SGHTA and CDR2 FQGNSA. The trim removed 2 bases at V and 5 bases at J, leaving 8 bases unmatched. As DNA, the CDR3 is TGTGCCAGCAGCTTATTTGGGGGGGTAGATGAGACCCAGTACTTC. It translates to CASSLFGGVDETQYF.

This clonotype was observed at least ten times. J is TRBJ1-2 and V is TRBV20-1; D might be TRBD1 (5 bases). Germline V gives CDR1 DFQATT, CDR2 SNEGSKA (reference sequence). The CDR3 sequence is 13 residues long. Between the trimmed V and J ends, which lost 3 bases and 4 bases, there was a span of 12 bases. DNA for the CDR3: TGCAGTGCTAGGCAGGGAGTTCTCTATGGCTACACCTTC. This codes for CSARQGVLYGYTF.

This clonotype was picked up many times. This sequence joins TRBV7-9 and TRBJ2-3; D may match TRBD1 or TRBD2 (5 bases each). Between the trimmed V and J ends, which lost 0 bases and 1 base, there was a span of 5 bases. Germline V gives CDR1 SEHNR, CDR2 FQNEAQ (reference sequence). CDR3 length: 14 amino acids. The CDR3 spells CASSLAGGTDTQYF. CDR3 DNA: TGTGCCAGCAGCTTAGCGGGGGGCACAGATACGCAGTATTTT.

This clonotype was seen ten or more times. The chain is built from TRBV4-2 and TRBJ2-6; D might be TRBD2 (5 bases). The CDR3 length is 15 residues. Germline V CDR1 and CDR2: LGHNA, YNFKEQ. V lost 1 base, J lost 2 bases, and 6 bases lay in between. The DNA of the CDR3 is TGTGCCAGCAGCCAAGTACTAGCTGGGGCCAACGTCCTGACTTTC. This gives the protein CASSQVLAGANVLTF.

This clonotype was observed many times. The chain carries TRBV7-2 and TRBJ2-3; D uncertain. Deletions cut 1 base from V and 5 bases from J, with 10 bases between. Germline CDR1 SGHTA, CDR2 FQGNSA. CDR3 length equals 14 residues. CDR3 protein: CASSLVKGRDTQYF. In DNA, the CDR3 is TGTGCCAGCAGCTTAGTTAAGGGAAGAGATACGCAGTATTTT.

This clonotype was counted ten times or more. The gene calls are TRBV10-3 and TRBJ1-2; D perhaps matches TRBD1 (6 bases). V was clipped by 4 bases and J by 4 bases, with 16 bases between them. The CDR3 extends over 15 amino acids. CDR1 and CDR2 (germline): ENHRY, SYGVKD. DNA of the CDR3: TGTGCCATCAGTGGATACTCGGGACAACTCTATGGCTACACCTTC. Protein product: CAISGYSGQLYGYTF.

In this sample, this clonotype turned up many times. This chain links TRBV6-6 with TRBJ2-7; D not certain. CDR1 and CDR2 from the germline V gene are MNHNY and SVGAGI (reference sequence). This CDR3 is built from 12 residues. Trimming shortened V by 7 bases and J by 1 base, and 8 bases separated the two germline ends. The CDR3: CASTGLSYEQYF. In DNA form, the CDR3 reads TGTGCCAGCACTGGGTTATCCTACGAGCAGTACTTC.

A few counts support this clonotype. The chain is built from TRBV5-1 and TRBJ2-1, with 11 nucleotides matching TRBD2. Germline CDR1 SGHRS, CDR2 YFSETQ. CDR3 length equals 17 residues. With 5 bases clipped from V and 4 bases from J, the junction kept 11 bases outside the gene matches. This CDR3 is CASRGTSGPALYNEQFF. CDR3 nucleotide sequence: TGCGCCAGCAGGGGGACTAGCGGACCTGCGCTATACAATGAGCAGTTCTTC. The full variable domain, rest sourced from reference TRBV5-1 and TRBJ2-1, is KAGVTQTPRYLIKTRGQQVTLSCSPISGHRSVSWYQQTPGQGLQFLFEYFSETQRNKGNFPGRFSGRQFSNSRSEMNVSTLELGDSALYLCASRGTSGPALYNEQFFGPGTRLTVL.

This clonotype was detected ten times or more. This chain links TRBV20-1 with TRBJ2-7; the D gene could be TRBD1 or TRBD2 (5 bases each). In germline, CDR1 is DFQATT, CDR2 SNEGSKA (reference sequence). V was cut by 3 bases and J by 2 bases, with 11 bases left in between. This CDR3 is 13 amino acids long. CDR3: CSARGRTPYEQYF. CDR3 DNA sequence: TGCAGTGCTAGGGGACGGACCCCCTACGAGCAGTACTTC.

This clonotype was recorded at least ten times. V gene TRBV20-1 combines with J gene TRBJ1-4; 8 nucleotides align to TRBD1. This CDR3 spans 13 amino acids. Germline V lookup: CDR1 DFQATT, CDR2 SNEGSKA (reference sequence). Trimming took 3 bases from V and 8 from J; bases not matched to a gene: 5. The CDR3 loop is CSASQGAGEKLFF. CDR3 DNA sequence: TGCAGTGCTAGTCAGGGGGCTGGAGAAAAACTGTTTTTT.

This clonotype has at least ten counts. This chain uses TRBV7-6 with TRBJ1-5; D call uncertain. V lost 0 bases and J lost 7, with 7 bases in between. The germline CDR1 and CDR2 sequences are SGHVS and FNYEAQ. The CDR3 runs to 13 residues. CDR3 region: CASSLASRQPQHF. The DNA for the CDR3 is TGTGCCAGCAGCTTAGCGTCAAGGCAGCCCCAGCATTTT.

This clonotype was detected many times. The rearrangement links TRBV5-1 to TRBJ2-6; D gene ambiguous. Per germline, CDR1 SGHRS and CDR2 YFSETQ. V was trimmed by 0 bases and J by 0 bases, leaving 10 bases between them. CDR3 length equals 17 residues. Written as DNA, the CDR3 is TGCGCCAGCAGCTTGGTGGGGTCCCGCTCTGGGGCCAACGTCCTGACTTTC. Translating it yields CASSLVGSRSGANVLTF.

This clonotype was seen many times. V gene TRBV5-1 combines with J gene TRBJ2-7; 8 bases match TRBD1. V shed 4 bases and J 4 bases; nucleotides not matched to a gene: 7. CDR3 length: 14 amino acids. Germline assignment: CDR1 SGHRS and CDR2 YFSETQ. CDR3: CASSLRTGSYEQYF. The CDR3 nucleotides are TGCGCCAGCAGCCTTCGGACAGGGTCGTACGAGCAGTACTTC.

The sample holds many counts of this clonotype. The rearrangement joins TRBV7-2 to TRBJ1-4; 8 bases match TRBD1. The J segment lost 8 bases and the V segment lost 3 bases, leaving 8 bases of the junction unmatched. The CDR3 runs to 15 residues. The germline V gene has CDR1 SGHTA and CDR2 FQGNSA. The CDR3 sequence is CASSLQTGAGEKLFF. As DNA, the CDR3 is TGTGCCAGCAGCTTGCAGACAGGGGCAGGAGAAAAACTGTTTTTT.

This clonotype came up many times. V gene TRBV5-1 combines with J gene TRBJ2-3; D not certain. The CDR3 has 12 residues. CDR1 is SGHRS, CDR2 YFSETQ, per germline. The V gene lost 4 bases and the J gene lost 2 bases, with 5 bases spanning the gap. Here the CDR3 reads CASSMNTDTQYF. CDR3 bases: TGCGCCAGCAGCATGAACACAGATACGCAGTATTTT.

This clonotype was seen many times. This chain connects TRBV19 to TRBJ2-4, with 8 bases lining up with TRBD1. CDR3 length equals 17 residues. V lost 5 bases, J lost 0 bases, and 9 bases stayed unmatched. CDR1 LNHDA and CDR2 SQIVND come from the germline V gene (reference sequence). CDR3 loop: CASSQTQGAPAKNIQYF. CDR3 nucleotide sequence: TGTGCCAGTAGTCAGACCCAGGGGGCACCAGCCAAAAACATTCAGTACTTC.

This clonotype appeared a few times. This may be a read error: a much more frequent sequence differs by one nucleotide. V is TRBV20-1 and J is TRBJ2-5; no clear D gene. The CDR3 has 12 amino acids. The V and J ends lost 7 bases and 3 bases respectively, with 12 bases between them. From germline, CDR1 is DFQATT and CDR2 SNEGSKA (reference sequence). The CDR3 DNA sequence: TGCAGTGAGAGTGGTCGAGAAGAGACCCAGTACTTC. Its translation: CSESGREETQYF.

In this sample, this clonotype turned up many times. V gene TRBV29-1 combines with J gene TRBJ2-7; possible D gene TRBD1, 7 bases. This CDR3 is built from 13 residues. The germline CDR1 and CDR2 sequences are SQVTM and ANQGSEA. V lost 6 bases, J lost 0 bases, and 12 bases lay in between. This CDR3 is CSVGGGLSYEQYF. The CDR3 DNA follows: TGCAGCGTAGGAGGGGGCCTCTCCTACGAGCAGTACTTC.

Ten or more counts support this clonotype. The chain has TRBV5-1 and TRBJ2-2; D is unclear. This CDR3 comprises 11 residues. V lost 3 bases to trimming and J lost 6 bases, with 3 bases between them. Germline V gives CDR1 SGHRS, CDR2 YFSETQ. The CDR3 DNA sequence: TGCGCCAGCAGCTGGGCCGGGGAGCTGTTTTTT. This encodes CASSWAGELFF.

This clonotype showed up many times. V and J are TRBV6-2 or TRBV6-3 and TRBJ2-7; the D is unclear. V gave up 0 bases and J gave up 3 bases, with 3 bases separating them. CDR1 MNHEY and CDR2 SVGEGT come from the germline V gene. The CDR3 spans 12 residues. The CDR3 bases are TGTGCCAGCAGTTACTCCGACTACGAGCAGTACTTC. Translated: CASSYSDYEQYF.

This clonotype was recorded many times. This chain uses TRBV10-2 with TRBJ2-1; no definite D call. Per germline, CDR1 WSHSY and CDR2 SAAADI. This CDR3 has 13 amino acids. Trimming took off 6 bases at V and 10 bases at J, with 16 bases between the two ends. Here the CDR3 DNA reads TGCGCCAGCAGCGAAACTCGGTACGGGGAGCAGTTCTTC. Its translation: CASSETRYGEQFF.

The V gene is TRBV15, the J gene TRBJ1-1; D not certain. Per germline, CDR1 LNHNV and CDR2 YYDKDF (reference sequence). Trimming removed 3 bases at V and 11 bases at J, with 7 bases between. The CDR3 is 10 amino acids. CDR3 amino acids: CATSSFRAFF. The CDR3 bases are TGTGCCACCAGCAGTTTTCGGGCTTTCTTT.

This clonotype was counted ten times or more. This rearrangement joins TRBV7-9 to TRBJ1-1, with TRBD1 matching 8 bases. V was clipped by 5 bases and J by 6 bases; unmatched bases: 5. CDR1 is SEHNR and CDR2 is FQNEAQ in the germline V gene (reference sequence). The CDR3 totals 13 residues. The CDR3: CASSPGGISEAFF. The CDR3 DNA is TGTGCCAGCAGCCCAGGGGGCATCTCTGAAGCTTTCTTT.

This clonotype was recorded many times. The chain is built from TRBV5-1 and TRBJ2-3, with 9 positions matching TRBD1. This CDR3 contains 19 residues. Germline V gene lookup returns CDR1 SGHRS and CDR2 YFSETQ. J lost 4 bases, V lost 4 bases, and 19 bases had no gene match. The CDR3 here is CASSTGPLGDRARADTQYF. CDR3 sequence (DNA): TGCGCCAGCAGCACCGGCCCCCTTGGGGACAGGGCGAGGGCAGATACGCAGTATTTT. The full variable domain, with the rest looked up from reference TRBV5-1 and TRBJ2-3, is KAGVTQTPRYLIKTRGQQVTLSCSPISGHRSVSWYQQTPGQGLQFLFEYFSETQRNKGNFPGRFSGRQFSNSRSEMNVSTLELGDSALYLCASSTGPLGDRARADTQYFGPGTRLTVL.

Ten or more counts support this clonotype. CDR3 residues: CASSYGIGGRGTEAFF. DNA for the CDR3: TGTGCCAGCAGTTACGGCATTGGGGGGCGCGGGACTGAAGCTTTCTTT. This chain uses TRBV6-5 with TRBJ1-1, with D perhaps matching TRBD1 (6 bases). V gave up 2 bases and J gave up 5 bases, with 18 bases separating them. The CDR3 runs 16 residues. In germline, CDR1 is MNHEY, CDR2 SVGAGI.

This chain joins TRBV20-1 and TRBJ2-1; D is perhaps TRBD1 or TRBD2 (8 bases each). The CDR3 length is 14 residues. Germline V CDR1 and CDR2: DFQATT, SNEGSKA (reference sequence). Trimming stripped 6 bases from V and 7 bases from J, with 19 bases between. CDR3 bases: TGCAGTGCGTCTCGGACAGGGACTAGGAATGAGCAGTTCTTC. Translated: CSASRTGTRNEQFF.

This clonotype was counted between two and nine times. V is TRBV4-3 and J is TRBJ1-4, with a possible D match to TRBD1 (5 bases). Germline CDR1 and CDR2: LGHNA and YSLEER. V gave up 0 bases and J gave up 7 bases, with 12 bases separating them. This CDR3 is built from 15 residues. CDR3: CASSQEGTLPEKLFF. The CDR3 DNA sequence: TGCGCCAGCAGCCAAGAAGGGACCCTCCCTGAAAAACTGTTTTTT.

This clonotype was observed many times. The V gene is TRBV27, the J gene TRBJ2-5, with TRBD2 matching 7 bases. CDR1 MNHEY and CDR2 SMNVEV come from the germline V gene (reference sequence). Trimming at V came to 3 bases and at J to 4 bases, leaving 5 bases not matched to a gene. CDR3 size: 14 residues. The CDR3 nucleotides are TGTGCCAGCAGTTTTCGACAGCGGGGAGAGACCCAGTACTTC. Translation gives CASSFRQRGETQYF.

CDR3 coding DNA: TGCGCCAGCAGCAAGGGGCGGGGGGGCCGAGATGATACGCAGTATTTT. Translated, it gives CASSKGRGGRDDTQYF. The chain combines TRBV5-1 with TRBJ2-3; 9 bases are shared with TRBD2. V lost 4 bases and J lost 6; bases outside the gene matches: 12. Germline V lookup: CDR1 SGHRS, CDR2 YFSETQ. This CDR3 is built from 16 residues.

At least ten counts were recorded for this clonotype. One junction end does not reproduce the germline sequence, and a read error may be involved. The rearrangement uses TRBV4-1 and TRBJ2-7; a weak D match, TRBD1 (6 bases). CDR3 length: 12 residues. The V gene's germline CDR1 is MGHRA and CDR2 YSYEKL. The CDR3 DNA is TGCGCCAGCAGCCAAGATGGGCCAGGGACACACTTC. This encodes CASSQDGPGTHF.

This clonotype was counted at least ten times. The V call is TRBV7-2, the J call TRBJ2-3, with 11 bases that match TRBD1. Germline trimming cut 5 bases from V and 4 bases from J; bases unmatched to any gene: 2. Looked up from germline, CDR1 is SGHTA and CDR2 is FQGNSA. The CDR3 extends over 14 amino acids. DNA for the CDR3: TGTGCCAGCAGCCTGGGACAGGGGGCAGATACGCAGTATTTT. The encoded protein is CASSLGQGADTQYF.